This TCR beta chain was documented in a study of blood T cells in healthy people across ages. General observations from the study: Diversity of TCR beta per million T cells declined in a roughly linear way with age. Versus aged donors, long-lived donors had higher diversity and more naive CD4+ cells.

A second roughly 7 to 11 cycle PCR used barcoded and J-beta primers. CDR3-containing paired-end reads numbered at least 2.5 million in each sample. TCRdb re-derived calls from the 5' RACE reads in MiXCR, one entry per CDR3 protein. The data contain about 1 million distinct CDR3 sequences, less than 50% of them singletons. This clonotype has more than one count but fewer than ten. The antigen is not known. Isolation per sample recovered at least 6 million PBMCs. The sample was blood. The TCR originated in a woman aged 60-75 years in good health.

DNA of the CDR3: TGTGCCAGCAGTGAAGGGGACCTCCGGCCCCAGCATTTT. It encodes CASSEGDLRPQHF. V gene TRBV2 combines with J gene TRBJ1-5; possible D gene TRBD1, 5 bases. The germline gives CDR1 SNHLY, CDR2 FYNNEI. V lost 1 base and J lost 9, with 10 bases in between. The CDR3 consists of 13 residues.